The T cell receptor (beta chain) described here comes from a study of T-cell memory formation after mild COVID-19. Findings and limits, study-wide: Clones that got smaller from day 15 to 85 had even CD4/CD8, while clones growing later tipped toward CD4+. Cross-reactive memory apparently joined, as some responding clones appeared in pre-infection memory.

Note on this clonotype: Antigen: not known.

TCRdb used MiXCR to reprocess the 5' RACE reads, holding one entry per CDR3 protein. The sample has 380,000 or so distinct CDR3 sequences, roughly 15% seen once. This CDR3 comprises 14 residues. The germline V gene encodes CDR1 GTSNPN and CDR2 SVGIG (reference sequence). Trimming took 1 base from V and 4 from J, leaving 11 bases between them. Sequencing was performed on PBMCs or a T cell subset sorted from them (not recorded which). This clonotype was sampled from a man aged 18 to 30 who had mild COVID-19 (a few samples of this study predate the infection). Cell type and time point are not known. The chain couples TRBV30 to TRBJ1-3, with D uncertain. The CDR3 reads CAWSAWSVGNTIYF. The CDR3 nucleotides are TGTGCCTGGAGTGCTTGGTCAGTCGGAAACACCATATATTTT.